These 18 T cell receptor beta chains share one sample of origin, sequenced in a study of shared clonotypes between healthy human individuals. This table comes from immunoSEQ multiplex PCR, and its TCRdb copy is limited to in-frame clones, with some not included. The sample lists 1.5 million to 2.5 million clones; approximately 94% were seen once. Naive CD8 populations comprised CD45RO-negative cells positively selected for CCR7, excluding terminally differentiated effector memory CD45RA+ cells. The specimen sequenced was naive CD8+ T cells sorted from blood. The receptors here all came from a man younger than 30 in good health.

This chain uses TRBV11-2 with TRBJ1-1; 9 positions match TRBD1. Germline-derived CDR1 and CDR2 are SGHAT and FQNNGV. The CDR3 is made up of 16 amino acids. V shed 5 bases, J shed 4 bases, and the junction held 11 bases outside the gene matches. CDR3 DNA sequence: TGTGCCAGCAGCACGGGACAGGGACTCTATGGCACTGAAGCTTTCTTT. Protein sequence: CASSTGQGLYGTEAFF.

The CDR3 sequence is CASSWTVKDTQYF. The CDR3 DNA follows: TGTGCCAGCAGCTGGACAGTAAAAGATACGCAGTATTTT. The chain uses TRBV7-9 and TRBJ2-3; D is perhaps TRBD1 (6 bases). The V end was cut by 4 bases, the J end by 5 bases, with 10 bases between. The germline CDR1 and CDR2 sequences are SEHNR and FQNEAQ (reference sequence). This CDR3 is 13 amino acids long.

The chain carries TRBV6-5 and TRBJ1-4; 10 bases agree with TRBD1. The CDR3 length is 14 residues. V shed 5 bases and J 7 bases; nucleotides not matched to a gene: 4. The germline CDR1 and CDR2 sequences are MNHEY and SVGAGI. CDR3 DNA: TGTGCCAGCAGTCCCGGACAGGGGGGTGAAAAACTGTTTTTT. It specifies CASSPGQGGEKLFF.

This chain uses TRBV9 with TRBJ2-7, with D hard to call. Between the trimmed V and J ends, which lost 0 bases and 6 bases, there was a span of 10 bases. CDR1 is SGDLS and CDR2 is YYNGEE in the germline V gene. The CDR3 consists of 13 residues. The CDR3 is CASSVVGSAEQYF. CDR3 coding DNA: TGTGCCAGCAGCGTAGTCGGTTCGGCCGAGCAGTACTTC. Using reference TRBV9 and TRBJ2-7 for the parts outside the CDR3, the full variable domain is DSGVTQTPKHLITATGQRVTLRCSPRSGDLSVYWYQQSLDQGLQFLIQYYNGEERAKGNILERFSAQQFPDLHSELNLSSLELGDSALYFCASSVVGSAEQYFGPGTRLTVT.

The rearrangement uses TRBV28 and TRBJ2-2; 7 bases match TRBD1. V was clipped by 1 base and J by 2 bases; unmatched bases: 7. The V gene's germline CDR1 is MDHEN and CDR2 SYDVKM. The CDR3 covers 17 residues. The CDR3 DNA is TGTGCCAGCAGTTTATCGCGGACAGGTAGCAACACCGGGGAGCTGTTTTTT. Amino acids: CASSLSRTGSNTGELFF.

The CDR3 bases are TGTGCCAGCAGTGTAGGGGTCGGGGAAAAACTGTTTTTT. Its protein product is CASSVGVGEKLFF. This chain joins TRBV2 and TRBJ1-4; D is possibly TRBD1 (5 bases). The germline V gene encodes CDR1 SNHLY and CDR2 FYNNEI. V gave up 4 bases and J gave up 8 bases, with 11 bases separating them. This CDR3 contains 13 residues.

CDR3 DNA: TGTGCTAGTGGTCCGCGGGGGCAGGGGGCAGGTGAGCAGTACTTC. Its translation: CASGPRGQGAGEQYF. This sequence joins TRBV12-5 and TRBJ2-7, with D perhaps matching TRBD1 (8 bases). The V and J ends lost 5 bases and 7 bases respectively, with 21 bases between them. Germline V gives CDR1 LGHNT, CDR2 FRNRAP. The CDR3 contains 15 residues.

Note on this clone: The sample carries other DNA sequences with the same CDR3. The CDR3 region is CASSQRDVSNQPQHF. CDR3 in DNA: TGCGCCAGCAGCCAAAGGGACGTAAGCAATCAGCCCCAGCATTTT. V is TRBV4-1 and J is TRBJ1-5; a possible D gene is TRBD1 (5 bases). CDR1 is MGHRA, CDR2 YSYEKL, per germline. V lost 2 bases and J 1 base, leaving 9 bases between the germline ends. CDR3 size: 15 residues.

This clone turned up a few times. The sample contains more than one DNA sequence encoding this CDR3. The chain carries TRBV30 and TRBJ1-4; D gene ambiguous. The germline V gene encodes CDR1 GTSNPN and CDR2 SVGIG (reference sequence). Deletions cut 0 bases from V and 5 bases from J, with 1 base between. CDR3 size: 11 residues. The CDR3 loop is CAWSVNEKLFF. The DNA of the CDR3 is TGTGCCTGGAGTGTCAATGAAAAACTGTTTTTT. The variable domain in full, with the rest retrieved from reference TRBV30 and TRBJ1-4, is SQTIHQWPATLVQPVGSPLSLECTVEGTSNPNLYWYRQAAGRGLQLLFYSVGIGQISSEVPQNLSASRPQDRQFILSSKKLLLSDSGFYLCAWSVNEKLFFGSGTQLSVL.

The CDR3 nucleotides read TGTGCCAGCTCACCTTCGGTGCCGGCCCAAGAGACCCAGTACTTC. Translated, it gives CASSPSVPAQETQYF. The chain couples TRBV18 to TRBJ2-5; D is uncertain. Germline CDR1 and CDR2: KGHSH and LQKENI. The CDR3 is 15 amino acids. V gave up 3 bases and J gave up 1 base, with 12 bases separating them.

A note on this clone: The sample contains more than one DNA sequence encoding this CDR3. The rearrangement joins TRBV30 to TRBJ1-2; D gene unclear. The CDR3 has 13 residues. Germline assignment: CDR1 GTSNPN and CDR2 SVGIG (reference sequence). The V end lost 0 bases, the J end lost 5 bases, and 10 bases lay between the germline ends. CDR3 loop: CAWSVGGWYGYTF. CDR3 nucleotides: TGTGCCTGGAGTGTGGGCGGATGGTATGGCTACACCTTC. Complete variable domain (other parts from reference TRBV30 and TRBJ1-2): SQTIHQWPATLVQPVGSPLSLECTVEGTSNPNLYWYRQAAGRGLQLLFYSVGIGQISSEVPQNLSASRPQDRQFILSSKKLLLSDSGFYLCAWSVGGWYGYTFGSGTRLTVV.

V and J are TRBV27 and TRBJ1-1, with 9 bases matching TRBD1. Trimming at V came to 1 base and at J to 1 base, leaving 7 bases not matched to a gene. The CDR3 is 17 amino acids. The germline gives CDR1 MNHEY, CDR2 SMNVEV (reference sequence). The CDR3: CASSLFPTGGSNTEAFF. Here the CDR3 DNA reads TGTGCCAGCAGTTTATTCCCGACAGGGGGGTCGAACACTGAAGCTTTCTTT.

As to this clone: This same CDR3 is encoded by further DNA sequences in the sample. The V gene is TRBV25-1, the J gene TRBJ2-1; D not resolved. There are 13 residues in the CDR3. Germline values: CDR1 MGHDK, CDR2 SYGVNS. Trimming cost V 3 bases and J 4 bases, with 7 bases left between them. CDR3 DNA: TGTGCCAGCAGTGAGGATTATTACAATGAGCAGTTCTTC. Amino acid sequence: CASSEDYYNEQFF.

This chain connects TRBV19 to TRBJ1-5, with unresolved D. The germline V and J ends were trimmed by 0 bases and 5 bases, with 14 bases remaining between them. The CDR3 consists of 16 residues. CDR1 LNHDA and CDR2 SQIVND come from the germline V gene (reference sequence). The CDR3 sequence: CASSIDLVRLDQPQHF. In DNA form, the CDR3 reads TGTGCCAGTAGTATAGATCTAGTGAGGTTGGATCAGCCCCAGCATTTT.

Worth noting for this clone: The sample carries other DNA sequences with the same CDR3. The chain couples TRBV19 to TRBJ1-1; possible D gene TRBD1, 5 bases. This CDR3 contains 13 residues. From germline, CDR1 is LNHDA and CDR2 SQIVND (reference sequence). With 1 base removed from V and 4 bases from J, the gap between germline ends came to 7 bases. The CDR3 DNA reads TGTGCCAGTAGTATAGCCGGGGGCACTGAAGCTTTCTTT. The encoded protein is CASSIAGGTEAFF. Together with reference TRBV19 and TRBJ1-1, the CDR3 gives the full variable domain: DGGITQSPKYLFRKEGQNVTLSCEQNLNHDAMYWYRQDPGQGLRLIYYSQIVNDFQKGDIAEGYSVSREKKESFPLTVTSAQKNPTAFYLCASSIAGGTEAFFGQGTRLTVV.

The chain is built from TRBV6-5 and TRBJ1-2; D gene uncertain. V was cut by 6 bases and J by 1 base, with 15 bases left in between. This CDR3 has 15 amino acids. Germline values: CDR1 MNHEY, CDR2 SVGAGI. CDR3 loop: CASSPGGGSNYGYTF. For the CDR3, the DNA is TGTGCCAGCAGCCCCGGCGGCGGAAGTAACTATGGCTACACCTTC.

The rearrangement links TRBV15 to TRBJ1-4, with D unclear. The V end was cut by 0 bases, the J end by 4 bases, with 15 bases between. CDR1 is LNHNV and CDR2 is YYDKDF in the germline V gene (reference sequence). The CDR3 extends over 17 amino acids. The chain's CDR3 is CATSRDRTDGLNEKLFF. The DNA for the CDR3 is TGTGCCACCAGCAGAGATAGGACCGACGGACTTAATGAAAAACTGTTTTTT.

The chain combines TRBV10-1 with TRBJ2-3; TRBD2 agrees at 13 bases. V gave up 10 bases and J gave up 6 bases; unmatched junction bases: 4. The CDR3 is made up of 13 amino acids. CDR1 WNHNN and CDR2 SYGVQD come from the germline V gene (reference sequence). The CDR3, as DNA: TGCGCCACCGGGACTAGCGGGACCGATACGCAGTATTTT. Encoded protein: CATGTSGTDTQYF.